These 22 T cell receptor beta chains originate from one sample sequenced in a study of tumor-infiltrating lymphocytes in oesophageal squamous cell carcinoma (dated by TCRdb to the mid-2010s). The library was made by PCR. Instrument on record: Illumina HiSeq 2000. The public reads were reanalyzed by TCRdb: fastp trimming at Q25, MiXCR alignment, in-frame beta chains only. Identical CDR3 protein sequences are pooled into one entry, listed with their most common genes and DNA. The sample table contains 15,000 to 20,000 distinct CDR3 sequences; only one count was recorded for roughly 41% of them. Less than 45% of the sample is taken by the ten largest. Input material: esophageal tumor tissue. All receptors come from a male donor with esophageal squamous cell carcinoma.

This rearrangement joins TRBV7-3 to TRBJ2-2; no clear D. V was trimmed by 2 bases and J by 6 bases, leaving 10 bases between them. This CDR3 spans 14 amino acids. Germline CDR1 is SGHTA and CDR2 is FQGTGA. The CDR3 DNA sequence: TGTGCCAGCAGCTTAGGACCTAGTTCCGGGGAGCTGTTTTTT. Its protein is CASSLGPSSGELFF.

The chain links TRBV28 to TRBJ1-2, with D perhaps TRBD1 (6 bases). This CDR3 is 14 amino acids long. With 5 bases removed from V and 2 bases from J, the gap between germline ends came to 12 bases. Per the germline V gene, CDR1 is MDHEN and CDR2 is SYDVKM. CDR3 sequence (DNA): TGTGCCAGCAGTGCCGGGGGCGGAAACTATGGCTACACCTTC. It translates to CASSAGGGNYGYTF.

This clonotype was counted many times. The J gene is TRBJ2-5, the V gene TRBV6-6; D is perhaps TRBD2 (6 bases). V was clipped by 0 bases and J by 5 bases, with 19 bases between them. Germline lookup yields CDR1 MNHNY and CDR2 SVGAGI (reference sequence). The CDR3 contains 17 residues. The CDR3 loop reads CASSYSSGSGLGETQYF. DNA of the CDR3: TGTGCCAGCAGTTACTCCTCCGGCAGCGGGTTGGGGGAGACCCAGTACTTC.

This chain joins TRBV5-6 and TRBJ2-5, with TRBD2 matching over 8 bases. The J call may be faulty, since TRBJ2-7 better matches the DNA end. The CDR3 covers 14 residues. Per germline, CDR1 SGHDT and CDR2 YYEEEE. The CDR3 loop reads CASSFSAGGYEQYF. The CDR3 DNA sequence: TGTGCCAGCAGCTTTTCGGCGGGGGGCTACGAGCAGTACTTC.

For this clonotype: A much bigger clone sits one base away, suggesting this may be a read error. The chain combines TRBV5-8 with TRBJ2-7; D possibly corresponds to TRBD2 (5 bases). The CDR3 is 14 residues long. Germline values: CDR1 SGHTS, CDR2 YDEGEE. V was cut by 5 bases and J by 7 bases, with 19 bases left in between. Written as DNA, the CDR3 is TGTGCCAGCAGTTCAGGAGGTACCTACAATGAGCAGTACTTC. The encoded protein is CASSSGGTYNEQYF.

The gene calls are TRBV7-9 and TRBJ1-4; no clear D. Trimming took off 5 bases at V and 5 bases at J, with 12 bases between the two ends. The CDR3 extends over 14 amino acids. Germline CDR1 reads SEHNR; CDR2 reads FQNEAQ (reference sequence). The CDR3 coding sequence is TGTGCCAGCAGCGCCCGGGATCTGAATGAAAAACTGTTTTTT. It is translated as CASSARDLNEKLFF.

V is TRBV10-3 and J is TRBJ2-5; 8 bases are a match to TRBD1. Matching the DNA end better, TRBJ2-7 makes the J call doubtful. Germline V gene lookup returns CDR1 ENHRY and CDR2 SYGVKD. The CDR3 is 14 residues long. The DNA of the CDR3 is TGTGCCATCAGTAAAGACAGGGGATCCTACGAGCAGTACTTC. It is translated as CAISKDRGSYEQYF.

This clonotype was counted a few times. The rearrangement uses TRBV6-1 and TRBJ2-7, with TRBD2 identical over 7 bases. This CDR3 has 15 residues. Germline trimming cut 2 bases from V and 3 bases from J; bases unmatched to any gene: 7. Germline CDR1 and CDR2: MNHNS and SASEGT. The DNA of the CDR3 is TGTGCCAGCAGTGAATTTAGGACTAGTTTCTACGAGCAGTACTTC. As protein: CASSEFRTSFYEQYF.

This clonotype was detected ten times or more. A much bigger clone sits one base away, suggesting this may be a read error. CDR3 nucleotide sequence: TGTGCCAGCAGCTTAACGCGGGACTACAATGAGCAGTACTTC. Its protein is CASSLTRDYNEQYF. The V and J genes are TRBV7-3 and TRBJ2-5; 7 nucleotides match TRBD2. The germline CDR1 and CDR2 sequences are SGHTA and FQGTGA. This CDR3 is 14 amino acids long. V shed 0 bases and J 11 bases; nucleotides not matched to a gene: 9.

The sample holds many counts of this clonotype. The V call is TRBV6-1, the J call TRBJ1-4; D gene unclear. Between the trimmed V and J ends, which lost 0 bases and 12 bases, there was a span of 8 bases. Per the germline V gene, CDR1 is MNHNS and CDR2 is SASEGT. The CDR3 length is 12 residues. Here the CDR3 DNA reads TGTGCCAGCAGTGAAGCGGGAGGAGAACTGTTTTTT. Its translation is CASSEAGGELFF.

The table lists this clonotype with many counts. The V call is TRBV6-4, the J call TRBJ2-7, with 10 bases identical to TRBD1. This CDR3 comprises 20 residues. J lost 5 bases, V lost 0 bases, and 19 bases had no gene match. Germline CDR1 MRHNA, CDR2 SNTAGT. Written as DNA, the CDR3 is TGTGCCAGCAGTGACTCGTGGGGACAGGGGCTACGTGCATGGTCCCACGAGCAGTACTTC. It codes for CASSDSWGQGLRAWSHEQYF.

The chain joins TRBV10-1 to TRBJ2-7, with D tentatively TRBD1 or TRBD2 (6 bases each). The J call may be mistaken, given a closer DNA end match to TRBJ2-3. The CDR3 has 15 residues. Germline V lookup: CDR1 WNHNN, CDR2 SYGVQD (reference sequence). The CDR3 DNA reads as TGCGCCAGCAGTGATTTTACGGGGGCCGGATCCTGGCAGTATTTT. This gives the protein CASSDFTGAGSWQYF.

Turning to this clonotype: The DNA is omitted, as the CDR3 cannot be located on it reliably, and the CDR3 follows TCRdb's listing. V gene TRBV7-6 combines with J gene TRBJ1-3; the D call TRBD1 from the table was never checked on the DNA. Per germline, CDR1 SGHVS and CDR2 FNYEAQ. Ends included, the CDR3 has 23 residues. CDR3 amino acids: CASSQGQGREQYFGPGTGNTIYF.

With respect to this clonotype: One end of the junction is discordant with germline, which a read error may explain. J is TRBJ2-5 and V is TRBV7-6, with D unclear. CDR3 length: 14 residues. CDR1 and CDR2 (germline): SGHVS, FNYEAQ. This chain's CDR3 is CASSANSYNSPLHF. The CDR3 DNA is TGTGCCAGCAGCGCTAACTCCTATAATTCACCCCTCCACTTC.

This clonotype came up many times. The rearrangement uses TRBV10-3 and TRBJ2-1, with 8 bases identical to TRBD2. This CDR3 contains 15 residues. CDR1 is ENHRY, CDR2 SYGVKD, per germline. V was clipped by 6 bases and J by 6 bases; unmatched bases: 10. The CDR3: CAIRAPSGFSNEQFF. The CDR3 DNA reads TGTGCCATCAGAGCGCCTAGCGGGTTTAGCAATGAGCAGTTCTTC.

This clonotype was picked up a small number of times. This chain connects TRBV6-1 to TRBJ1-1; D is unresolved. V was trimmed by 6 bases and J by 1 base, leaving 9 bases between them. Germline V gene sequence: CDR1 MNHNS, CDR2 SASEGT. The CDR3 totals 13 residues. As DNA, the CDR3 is TGTGCCAGCAGGGTACCACAGAACACTGAAGCTTTCTTT. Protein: CASRVPQNTEAFF.

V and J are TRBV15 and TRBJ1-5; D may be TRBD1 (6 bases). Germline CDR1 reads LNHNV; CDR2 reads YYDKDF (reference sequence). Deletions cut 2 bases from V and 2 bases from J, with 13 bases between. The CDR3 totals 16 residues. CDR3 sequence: CATSRRGATGNQPQHF. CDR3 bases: TGTGCCACCAGCAGAAGGGGGGCTACGGGCAATCAGCCCCAGCATTTT. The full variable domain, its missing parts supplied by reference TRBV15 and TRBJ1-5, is DAMVIQNPRYQVTQFGKPVTLSCSQTLNHNVMYWYQQKSSQAPKLLFHYYDKDFNNEADTPDNFQSRRPNTSFCFLDIRSPGLGDTAMYLCATSRRGATGNQPQHFGDGTRLSIL.

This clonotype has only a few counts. In nucleotides, the CDR3 is TGTGCCACCGCGTCCCGGCGGGAGCAGTTCTTC. This translates into CATASRREQFF. The chain carries TRBV7-9 and TRBJ2-7; no firm D call. The DNA end is a closer match to TRBJ2-1, so the J assignment may be wrong. The length of the CDR3 is 11 residues. Germline lookup yields CDR1 SEHNR and CDR2 FQNEAQ (reference sequence).

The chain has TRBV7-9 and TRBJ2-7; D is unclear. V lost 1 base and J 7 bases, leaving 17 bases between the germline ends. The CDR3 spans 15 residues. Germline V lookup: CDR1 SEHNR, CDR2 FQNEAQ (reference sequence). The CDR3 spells CASSLGAGNRDEQYF. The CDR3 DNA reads TGTGCCAGCAGCTTAGGGGCCGGAAATAGGGATGAGCAGTACTTC.

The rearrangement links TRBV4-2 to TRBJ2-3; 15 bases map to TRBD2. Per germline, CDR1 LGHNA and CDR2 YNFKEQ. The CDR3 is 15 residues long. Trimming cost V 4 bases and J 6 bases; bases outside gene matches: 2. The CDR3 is CASSPGTSGGDTQYF. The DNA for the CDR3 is TGTGCCAGCAGCCCCGGGACTAGCGGGGGGGATACGCAGTATTTT.

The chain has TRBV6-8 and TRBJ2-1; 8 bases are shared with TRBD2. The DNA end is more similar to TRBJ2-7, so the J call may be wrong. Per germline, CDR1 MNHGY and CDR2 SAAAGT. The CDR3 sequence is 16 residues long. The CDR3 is CASSYFVLAGSYEQYF. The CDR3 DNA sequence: TGTGCCAGCAGTTACTTCGTGCTAGCGGGTTCCTACGAGCAGTACTTC.

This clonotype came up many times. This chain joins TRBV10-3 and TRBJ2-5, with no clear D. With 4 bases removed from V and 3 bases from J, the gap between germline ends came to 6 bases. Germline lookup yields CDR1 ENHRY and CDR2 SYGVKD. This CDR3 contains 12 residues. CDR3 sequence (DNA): TGTGCCATCAGTGGGGCTGAAGAGACCCAGTACTTC. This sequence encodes CAISGAEETQYF.